These 8 T cell receptor beta chains share one sample of origin, sequenced in a study of chemoradiotherapy in HPV16-positive cancers. Profiling relied on immunoSEQ multiplex PCR, and the TCRdb table lists in-frame clones only, not all of them. Found here are 3,500 to 4,500 clones, 85% to 90% of them singletons; the top ten hold approximately 3%. The sample was collected from a patient who underwent chemoradiotherapy. The receptor source for this set is a human donor with HPV-associated anogenital cancer.

The chain couples TRBV10-3 to TRBJ2-5, with TRBD2 identical over 9 bases. Trimming took 0 bases from V and 6 from J; bases not matched to a gene: 2. The CDR3 extends over 14 amino acids. CDR1 and CDR2 from the germline V gene are ENHRY and SYGVKD. The CDR3 bases are TGTGCCATCAGTGAGTCGCTAGCGGGGAAGACCCAGTACTTC. Translated, it gives CAISESLAGKTQYF.

The V call is TRBV5-4, the J call TRBJ2-3; 9 bases match TRBD2. The junction had 3 bases not matched to a gene; V was cut back by 5 bases and J by 8 bases. The CDR3 is made up of 12 amino acids. Germline loops: CDR1 SGHNT, CDR2 YYREEE (reference sequence). The DNA for the CDR3 is TGTGCCAGCAGTACGACTAGCGGTACGCAGTATTTT. Its protein is CASSTTSGTQYF.

The chain carries TRBV5-4 and TRBJ2-2; D not resolved. V was clipped by 0 bases and J by 2 bases, with 5 bases between them. CDR3 length: 14 residues. Germline V gene data show CDR1 as SGHNT and CDR2 as YYREEE (reference sequence). CDR3 sequence: CASSLGVNTGELFF. The CDR3 DNA follows: TGTGCCAGCAGCTTGGGGGTAAACACCGGGGAGCTGTTTTTT.

This clone was seen once. V is TRBV5-1 and J is TRBJ2-2; D may correspond to TRBD1 or TRBD2 (5 bases each). The CDR3 runs to 13 residues. The V and J ends lost 4 bases and 4 bases respectively, with 8 bases between them. The V gene's germline CDR1 is SGHRS and CDR2 YFSETQ. The CDR3 nucleotides read TGCGCCAGCAGCCAGGGAGTCACCGGGGAGCTGTTTTTT. Residues: CASSQGVTGELFF.

The CDR3 region has the DNA TGCGCCAGCAGCCAAGTGCCGACGGCCCAGGAGACCCAGTACTTC. Residues: CASSQVPTAQETQYF. The chain links TRBV4-1 to TRBJ2-5; no firm D call. The CDR3 covers 15 residues. V shed 1 base and J shed 5 bases, with 14 bases lying between them. The V gene's germline CDR1 is MGHRA and CDR2 YSYEKL.

The rearrangement links TRBV7-8 to TRBJ2-3; 7 bases line up with TRBD2. Trimming removed 2 bases from V and 2 bases from J; junction bases left unmatched: 10. This CDR3 is built from 17 residues. The germline V gene encodes CDR1 SGHVS and CDR2 FQNEAQ. This chain's CDR3 is CASSLPTRLAPTDTQYF. The DNA for the CDR3 is TGTGCCAGCAGCTTACCGACTAGACTAGCACCCACAGATACGCAGTATTTT.

This chain uses TRBV7-2 with TRBJ2-1, with 11 nucleotides matching TRBD2. The CDR3 totals 16 residues. The germline V gene encodes CDR1 SGHTA and CDR2 FQGNSA. V lost 0 bases to trimming and J lost 6 bases; unmatched junction nucleotides: 4. The CDR3, as DNA: TGTGCCAGCAGCTTAGCGCTGCTAGCGGGGGGCAATGAGCAGTTCTTC. It encodes CASSLALLAGGNEQFF.

DNA of the CDR3: TGTGCCAGAAATCCGGGACAGGGGGCAATTGGCTACACCTTC. Translating it yields CARNPGQGAIGYTF. This chain uses TRBV6-5 with TRBJ1-2; TRBD1 agrees at 12 bases. J lost 7 bases, V lost 9 bases, and 9 bases had no gene match. The CDR3 loop spans 14 amino acids. In germline, CDR1 is MNHEY, CDR2 SVGAGI.